The following is a T cell receptor (beta chain) sequence with its context. The sample originates from a study of blood T cell repertoires in COVID-19. The overall study: Collection of acute and convalescent COVID-19 samples took place in the United States, Italy and Spain.

Authors' processing steps: Reference gene primer amplification yielded estimated nucleated cell counts. Clones were read by immunoSEQ multiplex PCR, and TCRdb kept only the in-frame ones, dropping some. V and J calls and clone size are copied from that table; D and trimming were computed from the DNA. The sample consists of over 150,000 clones, around nine tenths of them appearing once. The CDR3 is 16 residues long. Trimming shortened V by 1 base and J by 4 bases, and 16 bases separated the two germline ends. CDR1 LGHNA and CDR2 YNFKEQ come from the germline V gene. The sequencing input was peripheral blood. The chain recombines TRBV4-2 with TRBJ1-1; TRBD1 might be the D (5 bases). This TCR was sampled from a woman between 18 and 30 years old who had recovered from COVID-19. The CDR3 DNA sequence: TGTGCCAGCAGCCAAGGCTGGCAGGGTAGTGTCACTGAAGCTTTCTTT. It specifies CASSQGWQGSVTEAFF.